This T cell receptor (beta chain) was found in a study of blood T cell repertoires in COVID-19. In the study overall: The cDNA or gDNA used as material had been derived from T cells, B-cell-depleted T cells, or PBMCs.

As for this clone: At the DNA level, this CDR3 is encoded by other sequences in the same sample as well.

Here immunoSEQ multiplex PCR was the method, and the copy in TCRdb shows in-frame clones only, minus some. This table holds approximately 200,000 clones, 65% to 90% found once. V lost 5 bases to trimming and J lost 1 base, with 8 bases between them. Per the germline V gene, CDR1 is SEHNR and CDR2 is FQNEAQ (reference sequence). The CDR3 is 13 residues long. The chain links TRBV7-9 to TRBJ1-1; possibly TRBD1 for D (6 bases). The sequenced sample was peripheral blood. The TCR sequence derives from a human donor in a cohort sampled during active COVID-19. CDR3 in amino acids: CASSLDRNTEAFF. CDR3 sequence (DNA): TGTGCCAGCAGCCTGGACAGGAACACTGAAGCTTTCTTT.